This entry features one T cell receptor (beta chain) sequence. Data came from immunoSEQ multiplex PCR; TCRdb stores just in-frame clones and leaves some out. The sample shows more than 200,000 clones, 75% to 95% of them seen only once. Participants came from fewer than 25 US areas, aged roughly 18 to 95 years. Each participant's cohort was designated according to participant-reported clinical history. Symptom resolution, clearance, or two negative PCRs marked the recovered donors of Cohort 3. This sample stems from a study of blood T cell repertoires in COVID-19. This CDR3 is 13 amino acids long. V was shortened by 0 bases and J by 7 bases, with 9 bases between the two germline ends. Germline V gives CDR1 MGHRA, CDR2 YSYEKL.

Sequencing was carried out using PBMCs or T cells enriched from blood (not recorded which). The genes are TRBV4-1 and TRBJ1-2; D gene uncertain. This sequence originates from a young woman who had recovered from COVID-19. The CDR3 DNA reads TGCGCCAGCAGCCAAGAATGGTGGGCTGGCTACACCTTC. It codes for CASSQEWWAGYTF.